A single sample is the source of the 31 T cell receptor beta chains below, sequenced in a study of blood T cell repertoires in COVID-19. The data were produced by immunoSEQ multiplex PCR, yet TCRdb's version contains in-frame clones alone and is incomplete. This table has roughly 170,000 clones, about 87% appearing once. Sequencing was performed on peripheral blood. The receptors stem from a young woman who had recovered from COVID-19.

The chain is built from TRBV3-1 (or the pseudogene TRBV3-2) and TRBJ1-1, with 7 bases aligning to TRBD1. V trimming: 0 bases; J trimming: 1 base; junction bases outside the gene matches: 5. There are 16 residues in the CDR3. CDR1 is LGHDT, CDR2 YNNKEL, per germline (reference sequence). The CDR3 is CASSQERGQQNTEAFF. CDR3 in DNA: TGTGCCAGCAGCCAAGAAAGGGGGCAACAGAACACTGAAGCTTTCTTT.

J is TRBJ2-5 and V is TRBV7-9, with 10 positions matching TRBD2. V shed 1 base, J shed 2 bases, and the junction held 4 bases outside the gene matches. The CDR3 is made up of 16 amino acids. CDR1 is SEHNR and CDR2 is FQNEAQ in the germline V gene (reference sequence). The CDR3 spells CASSLVGTSEQETQYF. In nucleotides, the CDR3 is TGTGCCAGCAGCTTAGTCGGGACTAGCGAACAAGAGACCCAGTACTTC.

The chain employs TRBV10-3 and TRBJ2-1, with 11 bases identical to TRBD1. V shed 9 bases and J 5 bases; nucleotides not matched to a gene: 0. CDR1 is ENHRY, CDR2 SYGVKD, per germline. The CDR3 contains 12 residues. The CDR3 is CAMGQGDNEQFF. In nucleotides, the CDR3 is TGTGCCATGGGACAGGGGGACAATGAGCAGTTCTTC.

V and J are TRBV2 and TRBJ1-2; D may be TRBD1 (6 bases). The CDR3 length is 13 residues. Looked up from germline, CDR1 is SNHLY and CDR2 is FYNNEI. V was shortened by 7 bases and J by 3 bases, with 12 bases between the two germline ends. CDR3: CASIGQMDYGYTF. Written as DNA, the CDR3 is TGTGCCAGCATCGGACAGATGGACTATGGCTACACCTTC.

CDR3 nucleotide sequence: TGCGCCAGCAGTCAAGGGGACAGGGGGCGGACTGAAGCTTTCTTT. It yields the protein CASSQGDRGRTEAFF. The chain links TRBV23-1 to TRBJ1-1; TRBD1 aligns across 12 bases. TRBV23-1 is flagged as an ORF with uncertain function. V was clipped by 2 bases and J by 5 bases; unmatched bases: 3. This CDR3 has 15 residues.

This clone is a singleton in its sample. This chain links TRBV19 with TRBJ2-1; 7 positions agree with TRBD1. This CDR3 has 14 residues. J gave up 7 bases and V 3 bases, and 6 bases lay outside the gene matches. The V gene's germline CDR1 is LNHDA and CDR2 SQIVND (reference sequence). The CDR3 nucleotides read TGTGCCAGTAGTATTCCGGGACAGTTGAATGAGCAGTTCTTC. It encodes CASSIPGQLNEQFF.

CDR3 sequence: CSASTGLAFF. Here the CDR3 DNA reads TGCAGTGCTAGTACAGGGTTGGCTTTCTTT. The chain carries TRBV20-1 and TRBJ1-1; tentative D call: TRBD1 (6 bases). Germline lookup yields CDR1 DFQATT and CDR2 SNEGSKA (reference sequence). This CDR3 region has 10 residues. Trimming stripped 3 bases from V and 11 bases from J, with 10 bases between.

V usage is TRBV19 and J usage is TRBJ2-3; D unresolved. The CDR3 length is 14 residues. Germline CDR1 LNHDA, CDR2 SQIVND (reference sequence). The V gene lost 5 bases and the J gene lost 1 base, with 10 bases spanning the gap. The CDR3 protein is CASSPLLRTDTQYF. DNA of the CDR3: TGTGCCAGTAGTCCTCTCCTTCGCACAGATACGCAGTATTTT.

V usage is TRBV20-1 and J usage is TRBJ1-5; maybe TRBD1 (6 bases). The V gene's germline CDR1 is DFQATT and CDR2 SNEGSKA (reference sequence). This CDR3 region has 16 residues. V was pared by 3 bases and J by 6 bases, with 21 bases between. CDR3 protein: CSASVFSNRVGQPQHF. The CDR3 coding sequence is TGCAGTGCTAGTGTCTTTTCTAACAGGGTCGGTCAGCCCCAGCATTTT.

The rearrangement links TRBV7-9 to TRBJ2-7; no definite D call. V dropped 2 bases and J dropped 0 bases, with 8 bases sitting between them. Germline V gene data show CDR1 as SEHNR and CDR2 as FQNEAQ (reference sequence). The CDR3 consists of 14 residues. The CDR3 here is CASSLPFSSYEQYF. CDR3 in DNA: TGTGCCAGCAGCTTACCGTTTAGCTCCTACGAGCAGTACTTC.

V is TRBV7-9 and J is TRBJ1-1, with TRBD1 matching 7 bases. The CDR3 spans 15 residues. V shed 5 bases and J 3 bases; nucleotides not matched to a gene: 9. Per the germline V gene, CDR1 is SEHNR and CDR2 is FQNEAQ (reference sequence). In nucleotides, the CDR3 is TGTGCCAGCAGCCTCGCGGACAGGCGGGACACTGAAGCTTTCTTT. Its protein is CASSLADRRDTEAFF.

V and J are TRBV6-6 and TRBJ2-7, with D perhaps TRBD1 (5 bases). CDR3 length: 11 residues. Trimming removed 10 bases from V and 7 bases from J, with 14 bases in between. Per germline, CDR1 MNHNY and CDR2 SVGAGI (reference sequence). In DNA form, the CDR3 reads TGTGCCAAGAAAGGGGTAGCAGAGCAGTACGTC. The encoded protein is CAKKGVAEQYV.

CDR3 nucleotide sequence: TGTGCCAGCAGACTCCTAGGGGGCTACGGCTACACCTTC. Its translation: CASRLLGGYGYTF. V usage is TRBV2 and J usage is TRBJ1-2, with 7 bases identical to TRBD1. V trimming: 6 bases; J trimming: 8 bases; junction bases outside the gene matches: 9. Germline values: CDR1 SNHLY, CDR2 FYNNEI. This CDR3 has 13 amino acids.

The chain couples TRBV27 to TRBJ1-1; 9 bases match TRBD1. Germline CDR1 is MNHEY and CDR2 is SMNVEV (reference sequence). CDR3 length: 14 residues. V shed 4 bases, J shed 3 bases, and the junction held 3 bases outside the gene matches. The CDR3 spells CASSSQGAYTEAFF. In DNA, the CDR3 is TGTGCCAGCAGTTCACAGGGGGCTTACACTGAAGCTTTCTTT.

This clone came up a few times. This chain connects TRBV5-1 to TRBJ1-2; 7 bases match TRBD1. The CDR3 spans 15 residues. Germline V lookup: CDR1 SGHRS, CDR2 YFSETQ. Trimming at V came to 2 bases and at J to 8 bases, leaving 12 bases not matched to a gene. The CDR3 DNA follows: TGCGCCAGCAGCTTTACCGGACAGGACCTTTTAGGCTACACCTTC. Its translation: CASSFTGQDLLGYTF.

The chain links TRBV4-1 to TRBJ2-7; D may be TRBD2 (6 bases). Germline-derived CDR1 and CDR2 are MGHRA and YSYEKL. Trimming stripped 2 bases from V and 3 bases from J, with 14 bases between. The CDR3 spans 15 residues. Written as DNA, the CDR3 is TGCGCCAGCAGCCAACTGACTAGTCCCATCTACGAGCAGTACTTC. Its translation: CASSQLTSPIYEQYF.

This clone was counted only a few times. The chain couples TRBV28 to TRBJ2-1; TRBD1 matches at 7 bases. V dropped 5 bases and J dropped 3; count of bases not matched to a gene: 7. CDR1 MDHEN and CDR2 SYDVKM come from the germline V gene. This CDR3 contains 15 residues. This chain's CDR3 is CASSPQTGFYNEQFF. CDR3 in DNA: TGTGCCAGCAGTCCCCAGACAGGGTTCTACAATGAGCAGTTCTTC. The full variable domain, with the rest looked up from reference TRBV28 and TRBJ2-1, is DVKVTQSSRYLVKRTGEKVFLECVQDMDHENMFWYRQDPGLGLRLIYFSYDVKMKEKGDIPEGYSVSREKKERFSLILESASTNQTSMYLCASSPQTGFYNEQFFGPGTRLTVL.

The chain recombines TRBV2 with TRBJ2-2; 12 bases match TRBD2. The germline V gene has CDR1 SNHLY and CDR2 FYNNEI. Losses at the gene ends were 7 bases for V and 6 bases for J; bases not matched to a gene: 6. This CDR3 comprises 15 residues. The CDR3 sequence: CASKRLAGVPGELFF. DNA of the CDR3: TGTGCCAGCAAGAGACTAGCGGGAGTTCCCGGGGAGCTGTTTTTT.

The rearrangement uses TRBV10-1 and TRBJ1-6; D may be TRBD1 (6 bases). CDR1 WNHNN and CDR2 SYGVQD come from the germline V gene (reference sequence). The CDR3 runs to 12 residues. V dropped 11 bases and J dropped 9 bases, with 14 bases sitting between them. The CDR3 loop reads CAVPGEGSPLHF. CDR3 nucleotides: TGCGCCGTCCCAGGGGAGGGTTCACCCCTCCACTTT.

The chain is built from TRBV2 and TRBJ2-5; D gene uncertain. The CDR3 is made up of 11 amino acids. V was clipped by 3 bases and J by 4 bases, with 3 bases between them. Germline loops: CDR1 SNHLY, CDR2 FYNNEI. CDR3 in amino acids: CASSDRETQYF. DNA of the CDR3: TGTGCCAGCAGTGACAGAGAGACCCAGTACTTC.

The rearrangement uses TRBV21-1 and TRBJ1-3; TRBD1, as called in the table, went unchecked against the DNA. TRBV21-1 constitutes a pseudogene. The CDR3 sequence is 18 residues long. CDR3: CASSKVWDRGFSGNTIYF. DNA of the CDR3: TGTGCCAGCAGCAAAGTCTGGGACAGGGGTTTCTCTGGAAACACCATATATTTT.

The V call is TRBV7-2, the J call TRBJ2-1, with D perhaps TRBD2 (6 bases). The CDR3 is 16 amino acids. Between the trimmed V and J ends, which lost 5 bases and 7 bases, there was a span of 21 bases. CDR1 and CDR2 from the germline V gene are SGHTA and FQGNSA. The CDR3 DNA follows: TGTGCCAGCAGCCCTGTACGACTGGGGGGTAAGAATGAGCAGTTCTTC. Residues: CASSPVRLGGKNEQFF.

V gene TRBV19 combines with J gene TRBJ2-2; D is unresolved. CDR3 length: 13 residues. V lost 4 bases and J 2 bases, leaving 5 bases between the germline ends. Germline V CDR1 and CDR2: LNHDA, SQIVND (reference sequence). CDR3 sequence: CASSTPNTGELFF. The CDR3 DNA reads as TGTGCCAGTAGTACCCCAAACACCGGGGAGCTGTTTTTT.

The V gene is TRBV24-1, the J gene TRBJ2-5; 12 nucleotides line up with TRBD2. Germline CDR1 is KGHDR and CDR2 is SFDVKD. The J segment lost 0 bases and the V segment lost 4 bases, leaving 5 bases of the junction unmatched. CDR3 length equals 17 residues. The CDR3 nucleotides read TGTGCCACCAGTGACCATTCTAGCGGGAGGGACCAAGAGACCCAGTACTTC. Its translation: CATSDHSSGRDQETQYF.

The V gene is TRBV19, the J gene TRBJ2-2; perhaps TRBD2 as D (6 bases). Trimming removed 8 bases at V and 5 bases at J, with 12 bases between. CDR3 length equals 13 residues. CDR1 is LNHDA and CDR2 is SQIVND in the germline V gene (reference sequence). DNA of the CDR3: TGTGCCAGTCATGGGACTTATACCGGGGAGCTGTTTTTT. It specifies CASHGTYTGELFF.

The V and J genes are TRBV9 and TRBJ2-1; 8 positions agree with TRBD2. The junction had 7 bases not matched to a gene; V was cut back by 5 bases and J by 0 bases. Per the germline V gene, CDR1 is SGDLS and CDR2 is YYNGEE. The CDR3 totals 16 residues. The CDR3 here is CASSPLAGYSYNEQFF. Here the CDR3 DNA reads TGTGCCAGCAGTCCTCTAGCGGGTTACTCCTACAATGAGCAGTTCTTC.

This clone has only a few counts. The chain carries TRBV25-1 and TRBJ2-1; the D is unclear. Germline assignment: CDR1 MGHDK and CDR2 SYGVNS. Trimming took 3 bases from V and 1 from J, leaving 10 bases between them. The CDR3 length is 15 residues. The CDR3 is CASSDDYGSYNEQFF. The CDR3 coding sequence is TGTGCCAGCAGTGATGATTACGGTTCCTACAATGAGCAGTTCTTC.

The chain recombines TRBV27 with TRBJ2-3, with 13 bases lining up with TRBD2. This CDR3 region has 17 residues. The germline V gene encodes CDR1 MNHEY and CDR2 SMNVEV (reference sequence). The V and J ends lost 2 bases and 3 bases, in that order; junction bases with no gene match: 5. The CDR3 DNA is TGTGCCAGCAGTTTACTCCGACTAGCGGGAGGAACAGATACGCAGTATTTT. It yields the protein CASSLLRLAGGTDTQYF.

J is TRBJ2-3 and V is TRBV5-1; 11 bases align to TRBD2. CDR1 SGHRS and CDR2 YFSETQ come from the germline V gene. The CDR3 is 15 amino acids. V lost 5 bases to trimming and J lost 2 bases; unmatched junction nucleotides: 4. The CDR3 bases are TGCGCCAGCAGGGGGGGACTAGCGGTCACAGATACGCAGTATTTT. Translating it yields CASRGGLAVTDTQYF.

About this clone itself: Different DNA sequences within this sample yield the same CDR3. This rearrangement joins TRBV4-3 to TRBJ2-5; 7 bases are shared with TRBD2. The CDR3 sequence is 14 residues long. CDR1 is LGHNA, CDR2 YSLEER, per germline. J was trimmed by 1 base and V by 1 base; bases with no gene match: 0. CDR3 bases: TGCGCCAGCAGCCAAGGGGGGGGCCAAGAGACCCAGTACTTC. This encodes CASSQGGGQETQYF.

J is TRBJ2-7 and V is TRBV9; D may be TRBD1 (5 bases). Trimming left V 4 bases short and J 1 base short, with 12 bases between. The V gene's germline CDR1 is SGDLS and CDR2 YYNGEE. The CDR3 is 14 amino acids. The CDR3 DNA reads as TGTGCCAGCAGCTCATTCACAGGTTCCTACGAGCAGTACTTC. Translated, it gives CASSSFTGSYEQYF. Complete variable domain (other parts from reference TRBV9 and TRBJ2-7): DSGVTQTPKHLITATGQRVTLRCSPRSGDLSVYWYQQSLDQGLQFLIQYYNGEERAKGNILERFSAQQFPDLHSELNLSSLELGDSALYFCASSSFTGSYEQYFGPGTRLTVT.